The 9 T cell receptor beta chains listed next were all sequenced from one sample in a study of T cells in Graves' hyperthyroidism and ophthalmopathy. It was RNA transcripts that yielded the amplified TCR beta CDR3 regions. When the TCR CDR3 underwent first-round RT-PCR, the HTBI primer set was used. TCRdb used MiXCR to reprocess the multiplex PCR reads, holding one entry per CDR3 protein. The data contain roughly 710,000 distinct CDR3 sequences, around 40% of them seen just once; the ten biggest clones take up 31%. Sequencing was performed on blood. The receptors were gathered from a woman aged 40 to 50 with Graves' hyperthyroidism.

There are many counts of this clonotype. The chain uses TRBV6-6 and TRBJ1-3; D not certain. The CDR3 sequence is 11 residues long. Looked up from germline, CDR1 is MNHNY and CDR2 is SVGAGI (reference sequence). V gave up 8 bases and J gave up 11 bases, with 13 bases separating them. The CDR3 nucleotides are TGTGCCAGCTCTGACCGAGCGGCCATATATTTT. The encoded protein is CASSDRAAIYF.

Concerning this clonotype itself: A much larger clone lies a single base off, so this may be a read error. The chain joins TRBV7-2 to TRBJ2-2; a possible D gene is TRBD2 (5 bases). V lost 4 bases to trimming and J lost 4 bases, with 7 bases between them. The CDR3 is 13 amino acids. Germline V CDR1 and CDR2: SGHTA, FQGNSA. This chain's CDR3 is CASSYGVTGELFF. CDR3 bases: TGTGCCAGCAGCTACGGGGTCACCGGGGAGCTGTTTTTT.

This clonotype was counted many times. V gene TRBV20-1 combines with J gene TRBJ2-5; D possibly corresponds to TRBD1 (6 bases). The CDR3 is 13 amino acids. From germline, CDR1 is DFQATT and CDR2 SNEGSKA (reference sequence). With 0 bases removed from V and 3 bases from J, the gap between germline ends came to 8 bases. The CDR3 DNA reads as TGCAGTGCTAGAGATCAGGGGAAAGAGACCCAGTACTTC. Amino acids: CSARDQGKETQYF.

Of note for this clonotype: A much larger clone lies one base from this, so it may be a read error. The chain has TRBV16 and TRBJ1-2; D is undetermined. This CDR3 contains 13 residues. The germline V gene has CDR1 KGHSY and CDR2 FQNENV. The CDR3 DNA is TGTGCCAGCAGCTCGCCCGAGGAGGATGGCCACACCTTC. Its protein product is CASSSPEEDGHTF.

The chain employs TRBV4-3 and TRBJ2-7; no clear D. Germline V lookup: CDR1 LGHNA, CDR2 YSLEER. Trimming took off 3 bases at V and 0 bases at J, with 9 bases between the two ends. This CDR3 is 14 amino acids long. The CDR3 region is CASSHTSDSYEQYF. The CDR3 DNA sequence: TGCGCCAGCAGCCATACGTCGGACTCCTACGAGCAGTACTTC.

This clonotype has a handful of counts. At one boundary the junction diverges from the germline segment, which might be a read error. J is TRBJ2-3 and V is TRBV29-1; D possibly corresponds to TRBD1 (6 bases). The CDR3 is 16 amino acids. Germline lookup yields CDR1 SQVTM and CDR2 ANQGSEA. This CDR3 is CSVEGVGTTSTDTQYF. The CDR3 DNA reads TGCAGCGTCGAAGGAGTCGGGACAACTAGCACAGATACGCAGTATTTT.

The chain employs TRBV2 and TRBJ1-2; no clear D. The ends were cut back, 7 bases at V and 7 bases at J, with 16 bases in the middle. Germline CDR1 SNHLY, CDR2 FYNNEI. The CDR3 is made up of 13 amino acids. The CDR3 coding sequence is TGTGCCAGCAAGGGTAGATTGAGCGTTGGCTACACCTTC. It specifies CASKGRLSVGYTF.

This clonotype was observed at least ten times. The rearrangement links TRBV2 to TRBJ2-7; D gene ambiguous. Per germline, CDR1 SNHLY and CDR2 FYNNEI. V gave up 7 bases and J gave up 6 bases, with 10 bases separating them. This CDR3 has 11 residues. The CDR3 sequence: CASIVKREQYF. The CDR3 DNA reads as TGTGCCAGCATCGTAAAGCGCGAGCAGTACTTC. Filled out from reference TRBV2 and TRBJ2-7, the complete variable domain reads EPEVTQTPSHQVTQMGQEVILRCVPISNHLYFYWYRQILGQKVEFLVSFYNNEISEKSEIFDDQFSVERPDGSNFTLKIRSTKLEDSAMYFCASIVKREQYFGPGTRLTVT.

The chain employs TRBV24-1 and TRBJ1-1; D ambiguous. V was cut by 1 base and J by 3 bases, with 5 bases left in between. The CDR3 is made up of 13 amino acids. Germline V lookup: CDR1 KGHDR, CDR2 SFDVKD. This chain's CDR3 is CATSDFSYTEAFF. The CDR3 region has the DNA TGTGCCACCAGTGATTTCAGTTACACTGAAGCTTTCTTT.